Here is one T cell receptor beta chain with its context. Its antigen is unknown. This specimen comes from a study of blood T cells in healthy people across ages. Across the whole study: About one barcoded beta molecule was captured per two T cells (by template switching). Whole-study findings and limits: Long-lived and aged donors differed, with more naive CD4+ cells and higher diversity in the long-lived. Correlation between TCR beta diversity and naive T cell percentage was strong.

Trimming pared 6 bases from V and 3 bases from J, leaving 21 bases between. There are 16 residues in the CDR3. CDR1 and CDR2 from the germline V gene are MNHEY and SVGAGI. Isolated PBMCs totaled at least 7 million in each sample. Primers used in a second PCR of about 7 to 12 cycles were a sample-barcoded 5' primer and a J-beta primer mix. TCRdb ran MiXCR on the 5' RACE reads and lists one entry per CDR3 protein. The sample has under 750,000 distinct CDR3 sequences, 40% to 55% seen once; the top ten hold 20% to 25%. Sequencing used blood. The clonotype comes from a man aged 80 or over in good health. The chain uses TRBV6-5 and TRBJ2-7; D might be TRBD1 or TRBD2, each matching 7 bases. In DNA, the CDR3 is TGTGCCAGCAGCCATCCAGGGGGGGCTGGAAACTACGAGCAGTACTTC. It translates to CASSHPGGAGNYEQYF.